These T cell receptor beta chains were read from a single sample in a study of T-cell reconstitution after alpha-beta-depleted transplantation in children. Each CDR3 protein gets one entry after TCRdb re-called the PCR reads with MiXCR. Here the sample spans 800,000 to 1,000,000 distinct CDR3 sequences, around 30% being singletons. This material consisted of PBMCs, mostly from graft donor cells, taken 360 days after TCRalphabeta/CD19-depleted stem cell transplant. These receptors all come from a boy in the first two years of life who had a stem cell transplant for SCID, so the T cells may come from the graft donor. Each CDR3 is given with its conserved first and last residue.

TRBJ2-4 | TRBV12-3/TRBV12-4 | CASSLARQLAKNIQYF
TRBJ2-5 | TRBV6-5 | CASRIDRGRGETQYF
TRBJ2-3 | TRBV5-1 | CASSLQGAKTDTQYF
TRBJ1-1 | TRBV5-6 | CASSESRGAEAFF
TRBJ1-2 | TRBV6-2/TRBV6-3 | CASSYTDVYGYTF
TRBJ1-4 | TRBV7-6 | CASSRRDTDEKLFF
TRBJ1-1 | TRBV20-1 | CSAPMDPNTEAFF
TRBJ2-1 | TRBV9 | CASSTRGSGGIDNEQFF
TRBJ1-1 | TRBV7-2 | CASSANPTGMNTEAFF
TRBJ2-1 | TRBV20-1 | CSARNTGGGNEQFF
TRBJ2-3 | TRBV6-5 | CASSYIGVSVTDTQYF
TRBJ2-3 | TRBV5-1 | CASSSIRDRVIQTQYF
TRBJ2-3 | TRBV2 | CASSEALRTPGADTQYF
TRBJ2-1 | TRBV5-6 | CASSLGTPVNNEQFF
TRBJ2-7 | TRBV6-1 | CASRKGAGDSYEQYF
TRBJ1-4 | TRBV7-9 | CASRPFPANEKLFF
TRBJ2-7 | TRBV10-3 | CAISRSGGWYEQYF
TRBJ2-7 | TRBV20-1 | CSARDQRGSYEQYF
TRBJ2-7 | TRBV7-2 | CASSLGSGGLSGYEQYF
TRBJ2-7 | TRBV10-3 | CAISDFEDEQYF
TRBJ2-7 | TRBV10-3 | CAISEGPAFSYEQYF
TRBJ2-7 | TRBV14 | CASSPGRRVFKDEQYF
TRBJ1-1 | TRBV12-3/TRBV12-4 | CADTPFPEAFF
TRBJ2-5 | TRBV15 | CATSRAKAGGGETQYF
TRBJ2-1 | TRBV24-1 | CATSDGGGQGAYEQFF
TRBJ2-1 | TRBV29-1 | CSVPPSGVYPRSYNEQFF
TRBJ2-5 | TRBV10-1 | CASSENSGGSQETQYF
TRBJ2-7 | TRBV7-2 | CASSPIDRVYEQYF
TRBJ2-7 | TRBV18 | CASSLQGSEQYF
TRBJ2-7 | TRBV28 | CASSPTLGDRDYEQYF
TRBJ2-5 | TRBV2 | CASSEALLAGEQLQETQYF
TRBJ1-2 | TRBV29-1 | CSVGEGLYGYTF
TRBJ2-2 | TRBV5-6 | CASRPNRGPTGELFF
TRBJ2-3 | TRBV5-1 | CASSLNPTMSGRTDTQYF
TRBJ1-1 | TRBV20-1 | CSARDDYWNTEAFF
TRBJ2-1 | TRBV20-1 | CSASPPRGIFYDEQFF
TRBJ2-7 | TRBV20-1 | CSAREPLGSGGQGNEQYF
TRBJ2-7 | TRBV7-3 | CASSLTGQGGYEQYF
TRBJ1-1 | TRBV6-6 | CASSYSLDREAFF
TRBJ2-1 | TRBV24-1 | CATSDLTSGEQFF
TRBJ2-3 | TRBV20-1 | CSARPMRGYDTDTQYF
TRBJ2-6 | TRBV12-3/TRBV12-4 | CASSLTGFYSGANVLTF
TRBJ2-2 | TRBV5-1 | CASRSGLNTGELFF
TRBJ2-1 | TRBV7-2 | CASSLITDGNNEQFF
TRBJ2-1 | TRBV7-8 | CASSLKFGLGAYNEQFF
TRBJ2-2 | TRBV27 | CASSFKQGSVGELFF
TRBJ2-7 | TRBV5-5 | CASSPGRTGKGYEQYF
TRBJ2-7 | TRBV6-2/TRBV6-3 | CASSYALLGPISYEQYF